Listed here are 26 T cell receptor beta chains from one sample, sequenced in a study of CD8 T cells in ankylosing spondylitis. TCRdb independently ran MiXCR on the 5' RACE reads; one entry per CDR3 protein. Of about 420,000 distinct CDR3 sequences in the sample, approximately 20% were seen once. Points from the study as a whole: Apparently characteristic of ankylosing spondylitis blood was a TCR beta motif (about eight highly homologous variants).

The antigens for these receptors are not known. Sequenced sample: blood, either unsorted or a sorted T cell fraction (not recorded which). The receptors shown here come from a male donor with ankylosing spondylitis.

In this sample, this clonotype turned up a few times. The chain combines TRBV5-6 with TRBJ2-1; perhaps TRBD2 as D (6 bases). The V and J ends lost 1 base and 3 bases respectively, with 17 bases between them. The CDR3 extends over 17 amino acids. Germline V CDR1 and CDR2: SGHDT, YYEEEE. CDR3: CASSLQYRGGYYNEQFF. CDR3 nucleotide sequence: TGTGCCAGCAGCTTGCAGTACCGGGGAGGCTACTACAATGAGCAGTTCTTC.

This clonotype was seen a few times. The V call is TRBV11-2, the J call TRBJ2-1, with TRBD2 identical over 8 bases. V gave up 4 bases and J gave up 2 bases; unmatched junction bases: 10. The CDR3 is made up of 17 amino acids. Germline CDR1 and CDR2: SGHAT and FQNNGV. Here the CDR3 reads CASSSDPAGVAYNEQFF. In DNA, the CDR3 is TGTGCCAGCAGCTCCGATCCAGCGGGAGTAGCCTACAATGAGCAGTTCTTC.

This clonotype appeared a few times. The chain joins TRBV7-9 to TRBJ2-3; 11 bases match TRBD2. Per the germline V gene, CDR1 is SEHNR and CDR2 is FQNEAQ (reference sequence). This CDR3 spans 17 amino acids. V was clipped by 5 bases and J by 7 bases; unmatched bases: 14. The DNA of the CDR3 is TGTGCCAGCAGCCCCCCCGCTAGCGGGAGGCAGGGAAATACGCAGTATTTT. Translation: CASSPPASGRQGNTQYF.

This clonotype was counted at least ten times. The V gene is TRBV5-1, the J gene TRBJ1-1; D is uncertain. The germline CDR1 and CDR2 sequences are SGHRS and YFSETQ. CDR3 length: 13 amino acids. Trimming took off 2 bases at V and 1 base at J, with 6 bases between the two ends. The CDR3 region has the DNA TGCGCCAGCAGCTTAGAGACGAACACTGAAGCTTTCTTT. It encodes CASSLETNTEAFF.

Only a few counts were recorded for this clonotype. The V call is TRBV6-6, the J call TRBJ2-5; D is ambiguous. Germline CDR1 MNHNY, CDR2 SVGAGI (reference sequence). The CDR3 contains 13 residues. Trimming took off 2 bases at V and 2 bases at J, with 6 bases between the two ends. The CDR3 region is CASSYPLQETQYF. CDR3 sequence (DNA): TGTGCCAGCAGTTACCCGCTACAAGAGACCCAGTACTTC.

This clonotype has only a few counts. The V call is TRBV20-1, the J call TRBJ2-3, with a tentative D call TRBD2 (5 bases). Germline assignment: CDR1 DFQATT and CDR2 SNEGSKA (reference sequence). Trimming took 6 bases from V and 0 from J, leaving 10 bases between them. This CDR3 is 13 amino acids long. The CDR3 sequence: CSAQRTSTDTQYF. In DNA form, the CDR3 reads TGCAGTGCCCAGAGGACTAGCACAGATACGCAGTATTTT.

The sample holds a few counts of this clonotype. The CDR3 DNA is TGCGCCAGCAGCTGGGGGCCGGCCGGCGATGAAAAACTGTTTTTT. It yields the protein CASSWGPAGDEKLFF. J is TRBJ1-4 and V is TRBV5-1; possibly TRBD1 for D (6 bases). The V gene lost 3 bases and the J gene lost 6 bases, with 15 bases spanning the gap. Germline CDR1 is SGHRS and CDR2 is YFSETQ. The CDR3 covers 15 residues.

A single count supports this clonotype. The gene calls are TRBV5-1 and TRBJ2-7; D possibly corresponds to TRBD1 (5 bases). Trimming left V 6 bases short and J 1 base short, with 17 bases between. Germline loops: CDR1 SGHRS, CDR2 YFSETQ. The CDR3 runs 15 residues. CDR3 in amino acids: CASNYSPQGSYEQYF. CDR3 sequence (DNA): TGCGCCAGCAACTACAGCCCCCAGGGATCCTACGAGCAGTACTTC.

This clonotype was seen many times. V usage is TRBV6-1 and J usage is TRBJ2-7, with 11 bases identical to TRBD2. The V and J ends lost 6 bases and 3 bases, in that order; junction bases with no gene match: 7. The CDR3 contains 15 residues. Per germline, CDR1 MNHNS and CDR2 SASEGT. CDR3 in DNA: TGTGCCAGCAGGACCGGACTAGCGGGCATCTACGAGCAGTACTTC. This codes for CASRTGLAGIYEQYF.

The gene calls are TRBV25-1 and TRBJ2-6; D possibly matches TRBD1 or TRBD2 (6 bases each). V was trimmed by 4 bases and J by 4 bases, leaving 14 bases between them. The germline gives CDR1 MGHDK, CDR2 SYGVNS. The CDR3 extends over 16 amino acids. In DNA, the CDR3 is TGTGCCAGCAGTGTTCCGGGGGCGCAAGGGGCCAACGTCCTGACTTTC. This codes for CASSVPGAQGANVLTF.

This chain uses TRBV5-1 with TRBJ1-4, with 7 positions matching TRBD1. This CDR3 is built from 16 residues. Germline V gene data show CDR1 as SGHRS and CDR2 as YFSETQ. J was trimmed by 7 bases and V by 1 base; bases with no gene match: 10. This CDR3 reads CASSLNPTGASEKLFF. CDR3 nucleotides: TGCGCCAGCAGCTTGAATCCTACAGGGGCCAGTGAAAAACTGTTTTTT.

V is TRBV4-1 and J is TRBJ1-1; D gene unclear. The V gene lost 2 bases and the J gene lost 10 bases, with 11 bases spanning the gap. The CDR3 is 12 residues long. Germline lookup yields CDR1 MGHRA and CDR2 YSYEKL. CDR3 nucleotides: TGCGCCAGCAGCCAACCATATGGGGTAGCTTTCTTT. Translated: CASSQPYGVAFF.

The chain carries TRBV15 and TRBJ1-5; D might be TRBD1 (5 bases). The CDR3 spans 17 residues. The V end lost 0 bases, the J end lost 4 bases, and 16 bases lay between the germline ends. Germline CDR1 and CDR2: LNHNV and YYDKDF (reference sequence). CDR3: CATSRDIGAAGNQPQHF. The CDR3 DNA is TGTGCCACCAGCAGAGATATAGGTGCGGCAGGGAATCAGCCCCAGCATTTT.

This chain connects TRBV12-3 or TRBV12-4 to TRBJ2-7; 8 bases agree with TRBD1. The trim removed 4 bases at V and 6 bases at J, leaving 8 bases unmatched. The CDR3 contains 14 residues. The CDR3 loop reads CASSSDREASEQYF. In nucleotides, the CDR3 is TGTGCCAGCAGTTCGGACAGGGAGGCCTCCGAGCAGTACTTC.

In this sample, this clonotype turned up a few times. V and J are TRBV29-1 and TRBJ2-1; TRBD2 matches at 11 bases. J lost 2 bases, V lost 6 bases, and 3 bases had no gene match. The CDR3 runs 14 residues. Germline V gene sequence: CDR1 SQVTM, CDR2 ANQGSEA. The CDR3 nucleotides are TGCAGCGTCCTACTAGCGGGAGCCTACAATGAGCAGTTCTTC. This gives the protein CSVLLAGAYNEQFF.

This clonotype was detected many times. The chain combines TRBV5-1 with TRBJ2-7; D is uncertain. This CDR3 region has 13 residues. From germline, CDR1 is SGHRS and CDR2 YFSETQ. With 1 base removed from V and 1 base from J, the gap between germline ends came to 6 bases. The CDR3 coding sequence is TGCGCCAGCAGCTTGAGTCAGTCCTACGAGCAGTACTTC. Residues: CASSLSQSYEQYF.

This clonotype was detected only a few times. The chain carries TRBV15 and TRBJ1-4, with D perhaps matching TRBD1 (5 bases). The V gene lost 6 bases and the J gene lost 4 bases, with 18 bases spanning the gap. The CDR3 runs 16 residues. CDR1 and CDR2 from the germline V gene are LNHNV and YYDKDF (reference sequence). The CDR3 is CATREGRGRFNEKLFF. The CDR3, as DNA: TGTGCCACCAGAGAGGGGAGAGGACGGTTTAATGAAAAACTGTTTTTT.

This clonotype was recorded a few times. The J gene is TRBJ2-5, the V gene TRBV20-1; possibly TRBD2 for D (6 bases). Germline values: CDR1 DFQATT, CDR2 SNEGSKA (reference sequence). This CDR3 has 12 amino acids. Deletions cut 5 bases from V and 5 bases from J, with 12 bases between. CDR3 coding DNA: TGCAGTGCTCTACTAGCTAGGGAGACCCAGTACTTC. Translating it yields CSALLARETQYF.

This clonotype was counted between two and nine times. The gene calls are TRBV30 and TRBJ2-7, with D possibly TRBD2 on 5 matching bases. V lost 0 bases and J lost 3, with 12 bases in between. Germline V CDR1 and CDR2: GTSNPN, SVGIG (reference sequence). This CDR3 spans 14 amino acids. Here the CDR3 reads CAWSVRLGSYEQYF. Here the CDR3 DNA reads TGTGCCTGGAGTGTACGCTTGGGGAGCTACGAGCAGTACTTC.

The sample holds a few counts of this clonotype. The chain has TRBV10-3 and TRBJ2-7; TRBD1 matches 9 bases. Germline V gene data show CDR1 as ENHRY and CDR2 as SYGVKD. V trimming: 3 bases; J trimming: 4 bases; junction bases outside the gene matches: 7. CDR3 length: 15 amino acids. CDR3: CAISEGTGSKYEQYF. In DNA form, the CDR3 reads TGTGCCATCAGTGAAGGGACAGGGTCTAAATACGAGCAGTACTTC.

A few counts support this clonotype. CDR3 protein: CSARYLAAYNEQFF. The CDR3, as DNA: TGCAGTGCTAGGTACCTAGCGGCCTACAATGAGCAGTTCTTC. The rearrangement joins TRBV20-1 to TRBJ2-1, with 7 bases aligning to TRBD2. Germline values: CDR1 DFQATT, CDR2 SNEGSKA (reference sequence). The CDR3 sequence is 14 residues long. V lost 3 bases to trimming and J lost 2 bases; unmatched junction nucleotides: 4.

The chain has TRBV10-3 and TRBJ2-7; 11 bases map to TRBD2. CDR1 ENHRY and CDR2 SYGVKD come from the germline V gene. The ends lost 0 bases at V and 5 bases at J; junction bases unmatched: 6. The CDR3 extends over 16 amino acids. CDR3 region: CAISESRLAGSDEQYF. The CDR3 DNA reads as TGTGCCATCAGTGAGTCGAGACTAGCGGGGAGTGACGAGCAGTACTTC.

The genes are TRBV9 and TRBJ2-5; 12 bases are a match to TRBD1. V shed 4 bases, J shed 1 base, and the junction held 11 bases outside the gene matches. Germline V gene lookup returns CDR1 SGDLS and CDR2 YYNGEE. The CDR3 is made up of 18 amino acids. CDR3 sequence: CASSSGTGGDRIQETQYF. For the CDR3, the DNA is TGTGCCAGCAGCTCGGGGACAGGGGGCGACCGGATCCAAGAGACCCAGTACTTC.

The V call is TRBV19, the J call TRBJ1-1; D is possibly TRBD1 (6 bases). The CDR3 totals 14 residues. The V and J ends lost 3 bases and 3 bases respectively, with 11 bases between them. Germline lookup yields CDR1 LNHDA and CDR2 SQIVND (reference sequence). The DNA for the CDR3 is TGTGCCAGTAGTATGGGTCAGGGGTACACTGAAGCTTTCTTT. It codes for CASSMGQGYTEAFF.

The chain joins TRBV9 to TRBJ2-1, with 11 bases aligning to TRBD2. The CDR3 extends over 13 amino acids. Unmatched junction bases numbered 1, after V lost 2 bases and J lost 9 bases. CDR1 SGDLS and CDR2 YYNGEE come from the germline V gene. CDR3 region: CASSVTSGVEQFF. CDR3 nucleotide sequence: TGTGCCAGCAGCGTGACTAGCGGGGTTGAGCAGTTCTTC. The variable domain in full, completed from reference TRBV9 and TRBJ2-1, reads DSGVTQTPKHLITATGQRVTLRCSPRSGDLSVYWYQQSLDQGLQFLIQYYNGEERAKGNILERFSAQQFPDLHSELNLSSLELGDSALYFCASSVTSGVEQFFGPGTRLTVL.

The chain combines TRBV29-1 with TRBJ2-6; D gene ambiguous. The CDR3 contains 13 residues. V gave up 8 bases and J gave up 0 bases, with 8 bases separating them. Germline V CDR1 and CDR2: SQVTM, ANQGSEA. In DNA, the CDR3 is TGCAGCATAACTTTCTCTGGGGCCAACGTCCTGACTTTC. Protein: CSITFSGANVLTF.